This passage covers 17 T cell receptor beta chains from one sample sequenced in a study of PD-1 blockade in classical Hodgkin lymphoma. Profiling relied on immunoSEQ multiplex PCR, and the TCRdb table lists in-frame clones only, not all of them. The sample shows fewer than 15,000 clones, approximately 60% of them seen only once. No patient escaped relapse after autologous stem cell transplantation, and brentuximab vedotin exposure varied. Sequencing used peripheral blood mononuclear cells (PBMCs), obtained at baseline. The receptors stem from a human donor with classical Hodgkin lymphoma.

The rearrangement uses TRBV7-9 and TRBJ2-5, with 13 bases fitting TRBD2. V shed 4 bases and J 5 bases; nucleotides not matched to a gene: 7. In germline, CDR1 is SEHNR, CDR2 FQNEAQ (reference sequence). CDR3 length equals 16 residues. CDR3: CASSSTSGRARETQYF. The CDR3 bases are TGTGCCAGCAGCTCCACTAGCGGGAGGGCCCGGGAGACCCAGTACTTC.

This clone was observed a single time. The CDR3 DNA follows: TGTGCCTGGGAATCAAAAGGGACAGGGAACTACGAGCAGTACTTC. It codes for CAWESKGTGNYEQYF. The rearrangement uses TRBV30 and TRBJ2-7; 9 bases are shared with TRBD1. The J segment lost 3 bases and the V segment lost 5 bases, leaving 11 bases of the junction unmatched. This CDR3 has 15 amino acids. Per germline, CDR1 GTSNPN and CDR2 SVGIG (reference sequence). Using reference TRBV30 and TRBJ2-7 for the parts outside the CDR3, the full variable domain is SQTIHQWPATLVQPVGSPLSLECTVEGTSNPNLYWYRQAAGRGLQLLFYSVGIGQISSEVPQNLSASRPQDRQFILSSKKLLLSDSGFYLCAWESKGTGNYEQYFGPGTRLTVT.

The chain is built from TRBV6-1 and TRBJ2-7; D is ambiguous. Germline CDR1 reads MNHNS; CDR2 reads SASEGT. The CDR3 runs 14 residues. Trimming shortened V by 6 bases and J by 1 base, and 13 bases separated the two germline ends. The CDR3 DNA sequence: TGTGCCAGCAGAAGTGACCATCGATCCTACGAGCAGTACTTC. It encodes CASRSDHRSYEQYF.

This chain connects TRBV27 to TRBJ1-2; TRBD1 might be the D (5 bases). The length of the CDR3 is 15 residues. Germline lookup yields CDR1 MNHEY and CDR2 SMNVEV (reference sequence). Trimming took 2 bases from V and 2 from J, leaving 12 bases between them. The CDR3: CASSLQQDLNYGYTF. The CDR3, as DNA: TGTGCCAGCAGTTTACAACAGGACTTAAACTATGGCTACACCTTC.

This clone is medium-sized (0.01 to 0.1%). The genes are TRBV10-3 and TRBJ1-1; D is possibly TRBD1 (6 bases). Trimming left V 11 bases short and J 1 base short, with 14 bases between. This CDR3 has 13 residues. Germline CDR1 and CDR2: ENHRY and SYGVKD. The DNA for the CDR3 is TGTGCCTCACAGGGAGGGGCGAACACTGAAGCTTTCTTT. It is translated as CASQGGANTEAFF.

The V gene is TRBV9, the J gene TRBJ2-5, with D possibly being TRBD2 (5 bases). The CDR3 sequence is 12 residues long. Trimming took off 4 bases at V and 5 bases at J, with 9 bases between the two ends. Germline lookup yields CDR1 SGDLS and CDR2 YYNGEE. The CDR3 protein is CASSPPGETQYF. CDR3 nucleotide sequence: TGTGCCAGCAGCCCGCCGGGGGAGACCCAGTACTTC.

In DNA, the CDR3 is TGTGCCAGCGGACCGGGACAGGGATCCTCACCCCTCCACTTT. It is translated as CASGPGQGSSPLHF. The rearrangement joins TRBV2 to TRBJ1-6; TRBD1 matches 9 bases. The V and J ends lost 8 bases and 10 bases, in that order; junction bases with no gene match: 9. This CDR3 spans 14 amino acids. Germline lookup yields CDR1 SNHLY and CDR2 FYNNEI.

This clone is categorized as medium-sized. The V gene is TRBV7-2, the J gene TRBJ2-7, with D uncertain. Germline V CDR1 and CDR2: SGHTA, FQGNSA. The CDR3 is made up of 13 amino acids. With 5 bases removed from V and 5 bases from J, the gap between germline ends came to 13 bases. The CDR3 loop reads CASSTMGNHEQYF. The DNA for the CDR3 is TGTGCCAGCAGCACAATGGGGAACCACGAGCAGTACTTC.

This sequence joins TRBV28 and TRBJ1-2; no clear D gene. The germline V and J ends were trimmed by 10 bases and 14 bases, with 11 bases remaining between them. The germline V gene has CDR1 MDHEN and CDR2 SYDVKM. The CDR3 extends over 8 amino acids. This chain's CDR3 is CATQARTF. The DNA for the CDR3 is TGTGCCACTCAGGCCCGTACCTTC.

This sequence joins TRBV4-1 and TRBJ2-5, with D perhaps matching TRBD1 (5 bases). The V gene's germline CDR1 is MGHRA and CDR2 YSYEKL. There are 15 residues in the CDR3. Trimming left V 1 base short and J 0 bases short, with 9 bases between. The CDR3 DNA is TGCGCCAGCAGCCAAGGGGCAGGGAACCAAGAGACCCAGTACTTC. This encodes CASSQGAGNQETQYF.

This clone qualifies as medium-sized. V is TRBV10-3 and J is TRBJ2-1; TRBD1 matches at 9 bases. The CDR3 is 14 amino acids. CDR1 is ENHRY, CDR2 SYGVKD, per germline. After removal of 6 bases from V and 6 bases from J, the junction contained 6 bases not matched to a gene. The CDR3 DNA follows: TGTGCCATCAGGGACAGGGGTACTGGCAATGAGCAGTTCTTC. Translating it yields CAIRDRGTGNEQFF.

The chain has TRBV10-3 and TRBJ1-2; 7 positions match TRBD1. The V gene's germline CDR1 is ENHRY and CDR2 SYGVKD. The CDR3 consists of 14 residues. Losses at the gene ends were 3 bases for V and 7 bases for J; bases not matched to a gene: 8. For the CDR3, the DNA is TGTGCCATCAGTGATGACAGGGTAATGTTTGGCTACACCTTC. Translation gives CAISDDRVMFGYTF.

The chain is built from TRBV5-8 and TRBJ2-3; a possible D gene is TRBD1 (5 bases). This CDR3 has 14 residues. Per germline, CDR1 SGHTS and CDR2 YDEGEE. V lost 7 bases and J lost 4, with 16 bases in between. CDR3 in DNA: TGTGCCAGCCAAGGGGATTTAGTAGCAGATACGCAGTATTTT. This gives the protein CASQGDLVADTQYF. Variable domain in full (rest from reference TRBV5-8 and TRBJ2-3): EAGVTQSPTHLIKTRGQQATLRCSPISGHTSVYWYQQALGLGLQFLLWYDEGEERNRGNFPPRFSGRQFPNYSSELNVNALELEDSALYLCASQGDLVADTQYFGPGTRLTVL.

The J gene is TRBJ2-3, the V gene TRBV29-1; 15 bases align to TRBD2. V was clipped by 5 bases and J by 2 bases; unmatched bases: 11. The CDR3 runs 18 residues. Germline loops: CDR1 SQVTM, CDR2 ANQGSEA. The CDR3 DNA reads as TGCAGCGTTTCGGGGACTAGCGGGAGGTTGGGGGCCACAGATACGCAGTATTTT. Protein: CSVSGTSGRLGATDTQYF.

This clone appeared once. The chain links TRBV2 to TRBJ1-2, with TRBD1 matching over 7 bases. The germline CDR1 and CDR2 sequences are SNHLY and FYNNEI. The CDR3 runs to 14 residues. With 5 bases clipped from V and 3 bases from J, the junction kept 6 bases outside the gene matches. The CDR3 protein is CASSPGQVYYGYTF. CDR3 bases: TGTGCCAGCAGTCCTGGACAGGTGTACTATGGCTACACCTTC.

This chain connects TRBV27 to TRBJ2-3; either TRBD1 or TRBD2 may supply D (7 bases each). Germline CDR1 is MNHEY and CDR2 is SMNVEV (reference sequence). The CDR3 spans 17 residues. V was shortened by 6 bases and J by 2 bases, with 21 bases between the two germline ends. The CDR3 DNA reads as TGTGCCAGCAGCCGCCCCCCAGGGGGGGGATCCACAGATACGCAGTATTTT. Protein sequence: CASSRPPGGGSTDTQYF.

The CDR3 bases are TGTGCCAGCAGTTTGTCCTCCTACGAGCAGTACTTC. Translated: CASSLSSYEQYF. V usage is TRBV27 and J usage is TRBJ2-7; D unresolved. The germline gives CDR1 MNHEY, CDR2 SMNVEV (reference sequence). This CDR3 comprises 12 residues. V shed 3 bases and J shed 0 bases, with 3 bases lying between them.